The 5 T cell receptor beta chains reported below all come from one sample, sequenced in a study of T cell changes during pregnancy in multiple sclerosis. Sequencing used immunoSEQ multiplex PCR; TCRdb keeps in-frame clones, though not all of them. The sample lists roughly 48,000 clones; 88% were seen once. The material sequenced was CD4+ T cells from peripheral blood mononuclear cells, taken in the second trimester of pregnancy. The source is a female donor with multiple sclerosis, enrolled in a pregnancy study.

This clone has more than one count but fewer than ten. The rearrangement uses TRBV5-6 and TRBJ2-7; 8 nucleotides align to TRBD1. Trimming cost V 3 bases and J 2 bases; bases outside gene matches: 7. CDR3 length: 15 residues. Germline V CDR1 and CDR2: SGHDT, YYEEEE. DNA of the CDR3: TGTGCCAGCAGCTCCGACAGGGGCCTCCCCTACGAGCAGTACTTC. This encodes CASSSDRGLPYEQYF. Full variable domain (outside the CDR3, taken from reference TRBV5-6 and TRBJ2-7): DAGVTQSPTHLIKTRGQQVTLRCSPKSGHDTVSWYQQALGQGPQFIFQYYEEEERQRGNFPDRFSGHQFPNYSSELNVNALLLGDSALYLCASSSDRGLPYEQYFGPGTRLTVT.

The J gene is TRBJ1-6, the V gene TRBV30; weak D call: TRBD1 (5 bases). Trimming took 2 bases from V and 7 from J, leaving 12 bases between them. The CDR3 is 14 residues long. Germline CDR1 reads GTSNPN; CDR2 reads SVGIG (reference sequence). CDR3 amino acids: CAWSRGEGNSPLHF. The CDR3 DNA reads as TGTGCCTGGAGTCGGGGGGAGGGGAATTCACCCCTCCACTTT.

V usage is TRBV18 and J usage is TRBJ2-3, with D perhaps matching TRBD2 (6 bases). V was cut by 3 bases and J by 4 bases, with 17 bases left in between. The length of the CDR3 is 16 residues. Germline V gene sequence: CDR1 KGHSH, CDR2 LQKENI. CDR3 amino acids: CASSPSAGREADTQYF. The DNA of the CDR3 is TGTGCCAGCTCACCGTCGGCGGGGAGAGAGGCAGATACGCAGTATTTT.

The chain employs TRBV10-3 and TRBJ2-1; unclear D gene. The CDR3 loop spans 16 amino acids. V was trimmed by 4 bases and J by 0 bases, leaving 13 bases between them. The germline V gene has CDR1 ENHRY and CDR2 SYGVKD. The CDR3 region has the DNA TGTGCCATCAGTGGTTCGCTGGCGGTCTCCTACAATGAGCAGTTCTTC. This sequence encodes CAISGSLAVSYNEQFF.

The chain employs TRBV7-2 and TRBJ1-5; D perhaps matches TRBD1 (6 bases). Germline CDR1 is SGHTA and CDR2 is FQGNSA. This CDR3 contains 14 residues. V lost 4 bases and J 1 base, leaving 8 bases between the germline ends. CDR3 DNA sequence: TGTGCCAGCAGCTGGGGGCTGAGCAATCAGCCCCAGCATTTT. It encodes CASSWGLSNQPQHF.